This T cell receptor beta chain was retrieved from a study of blood T cells in healthy people across ages. General study findings and limits: More naive CD4+ cells and higher diversity marked long-lived donors relative to aged donors. The CMV status of each donor remained undetermined, and this could have confounded shifts in expanded clonotypes.

As to this clonotype: The antigen is undetermined.

Alongside a J-beta primer mix, a sample-barcoded 5' primer served in a second PCR lasting about 7 to 11 cycles. TCRdb passed the 5' RACE reads through MiXCR, listing each CDR3 protein once. The table lists 800,000 to 1,300,000 distinct CDR3 sequences, approximately 25% of them singletons, with approximately 0.75% in the top ten. Trimming shortened V by 0 bases and J by 3 bases, and 6 bases separated the two germline ends. Germline CDR1 and CDR2: MNHEY and SVGAGI. This CDR3 region has 13 residues. This same sample was also part of a study on T cells of mothers and their children. Per that paper: Overlap ran slightly, non-significantly higher for related than unrelated mother-child pairs.

The chain couples TRBV6-5 to TRBJ2-7; D is unresolved. The specimen was blood. This sequence originates from a girl between 2 and 10 years old in good health. The CDR3 sequence is CASSYSDIYEQYF. Written as DNA, the CDR3 is TGTGCCAGCAGTTACTCAGACATCTACGAGCAGTACTTC.